The clone carrying this TCR beta chain came up once. What it binds is not known. This sample is drawn from a study of siplizumab effects on memory and regulatory T cells. Germline V CDR1 and CDR2: LNHDA, SQIVND (reference sequence). Deletions cut 7 bases from V and 0 bases from J, with 33 bases between. The CDR3 totals 21 residues. Findings of the study overall: The study did not confirm that proliferating Tregs from siplizumab cultures were suppressive.

Profiling relied on immunoSEQ multiplex PCR, and the TCRdb table lists in-frame clones only, not all of them. This table holds nearly 85,000 clones, approximately 88% found once. V and J are TRBV19 and TRBJ1-1; TRBD1 might be the D (5 bases). The TCR comes from a human donor in good health. Sequencing was done on a sample of Tregs sorted from blood. CDR3 sequence (DNA): TGTGCCAGTATAGGGCAGGGAAGTCAAAGGGGTATGGGGCACATGAACACTGAAGCTTTCTTT. Amino acid sequence: CASIGQGSQRGMGHMNTEAFF.